One sample yielded the 23 T cell receptor beta chains listed below, sequenced in a study of PD-1 blockade in classical Hodgkin lymphoma. The protocol was immunoSEQ multiplex PCR, while the TCRdb copy is restricted to in-frame clones and leaves out a portion. The table has approximately 19,000 clones, less than 90% seen once. Time point defined: cycle 4 day 1 (C4D1), after around six weeks of nivolumab. Brentuximab vedotin exposure varied among the patients, all of whom had relapsed after autologous stem cell transplantation. After thawing, PBMCs were subjected to magnetic negative selection to isolate CD8+ T cells. The sequencing here drew on CD8+ T cells from blood, taken before the fourth cycle of nivolumab. Every receptor here comes from a human donor with classical Hodgkin lymphoma.

CDR3 in amino acids: CASSQNRGHEQYF. CDR3 coding DNA: TGCGCCAGCAGCCAGAACAGGGGCCACGAGCAGTACTTC. The chain employs TRBV4-1 and TRBJ2-7, with TRBD1 matching 7 bases. This CDR3 spans 13 amino acids. The V and J ends lost 3 bases and 5 bases, in that order; junction bases with no gene match: 4. Germline CDR1 and CDR2: MGHRA and YSYEKL.

The V and J genes are TRBV7-9 and TRBJ2-5; TRBD1 might be the D (6 bases). In germline, CDR1 is SEHNR, CDR2 FQNEAQ (reference sequence). This CDR3 spans 14 amino acids. V lost 2 bases to trimming and J lost 5 bases, with 12 bases between them. In DNA, the CDR3 is TGTGCCAGCAGCTTACCAGGGGCTACGGAGACCCAGTACTTC. Protein sequence: CASSLPGATETQYF. Together with reference TRBV7-9 and TRBJ2-5, the CDR3 gives the full variable domain: DTGVSQNPRHKITKRGQNVTFRCDPISEHNRLYWYRQTLGQGPEFLTYFQNEAQLEKSRLLSDRFSAERPKGSFSTLEIQRTEQGDSAMYLCASSLPGATETQYFGPGTRLLVL.

The CDR3: CASSLGLWEATNEKLFF. The CDR3 DNA is TGTGCCAGCAGTTTAGGGCTATGGGAAGCAACTAATGAAAAACTGTTTTTT. The V gene is TRBV27, the J gene TRBJ1-4; D call uncertain. CDR1 and CDR2 from the germline V gene are MNHEY and SMNVEV (reference sequence). The CDR3 loop spans 17 amino acids. Trimming removed 2 bases from V and 0 bases from J, with 13 bases in between.

The J gene is TRBJ1-1, the V gene TRBV2; no reliable D call. Germline-derived CDR1 and CDR2 are SNHLY and FYNNEI. CDR3 length: 11 amino acids. With 6 bases removed from V and 8 bases from J, the gap between germline ends came to 10 bases. CDR3 in DNA: TGTGCCAGCAGAGTCGGCCTCGAAGCTTTCTTT. Translation gives CASRVGLEAFF.

This chain connects TRBV4-1 to TRBJ2-3; D not resolved. This CDR3 spans 17 amino acids. Trimming removed 0 bases at V and 2 bases at J, with 15 bases between. Germline CDR1 and CDR2: MGHRA and YSYEKL. The CDR3 DNA follows: TGCGCCAGCAGCCAAGAATTAGCACTTCCCAACACAGATACGCAGTATTTT. Its translation: CASSQELALPNTDTQYF.

This rearrangement joins TRBV11-2 to TRBJ2-1; 11 bases agree with TRBD2. This CDR3 is 15 amino acids long. V lost 6 bases, J lost 4 bases, and 5 bases stayed unmatched. CDR1 is SGHAT and CDR2 is FQNNGV in the germline V gene. CDR3 DNA: TGTGCCAGCAGACTAACTAGCGGGGGATACAATGAGCAGTTCTTC. Its translation is CASRLTSGGYNEQFF.

The chain recombines TRBV7-9 with TRBJ2-7, with 11 bases matching TRBD2. This CDR3 spans 18 amino acids. Germline V gene lookup returns CDR1 SEHNR and CDR2 FQNEAQ (reference sequence). The V gene end was trimmed by 6 bases and the J gene end by 2 bases; junction bases not matched to a gene: 15. This CDR3 reads CASSQMTSGASSPYEQYF. CDR3 nucleotide sequence: TGTGCCAGCAGTCAAATGACTAGCGGGGCCTCTAGCCCCTACGAGCAGTACTTC.

V and J are TRBV7-9 and TRBJ2-3; 11 bases line up with TRBD1. This CDR3 comprises 15 residues. Germline values: CDR1 SEHNR, CDR2 FQNEAQ (reference sequence). The trim removed 7 bases at V and 3 bases at J, leaving 6 bases unmatched. In DNA form, the CDR3 reads TGTGCCAGCACCTTCCGGGACAGGGGGACAGATACGCAGTATTTT. Translation: CASTFRDRGTDTQYF.

The chain carries TRBV27 and TRBJ1-1; no clear D. This CDR3 contains 14 residues. The germline V gene encodes CDR1 MNHEY and CDR2 SMNVEV (reference sequence). Trimming removed 2 bases at V and 6 bases at J, with 13 bases between. CDR3 sequence (DNA): TGTGCCAGCAGTTTAAATGAGGGTATCGCTGAAGCTTTCTTT. It codes for CASSLNEGIAEAFF.

This chain connects TRBV28 to TRBJ2-1; D is uncertain. V lost 5 bases and J lost 8, with 16 bases in between. CDR1 is MDHEN and CDR2 is SYDVKM in the germline V gene. There are 14 residues in the CDR3. CDR3 DNA: TGTGCCAGCAGTCTGATAGCTCTCTTGGATGAGCAGTTCTTC. It yields the protein CASSLIALLDEQFF.

V and J are TRBV5-8 and TRBJ1-2, with D unresolved. V lost 0 bases, J lost 0 bases, and 15 bases lay in between. The CDR3 contains 17 residues. CDR1 SGHTS and CDR2 YDEGEE come from the germline V gene. The CDR3, as DNA: TGTGCCAGCAGCTTGGAAGTTGTGGTCACACCTAACTATGGCTACACCTTC. This sequence encodes CASSLEVVVTPNYGYTF. Filled out from reference TRBV5-8 and TRBJ1-2, the complete variable domain reads EAGVTQSPTHLIKTRGQQATLRCSPISGHTSVYWYQQALGLGLQFLLWYDEGEERNRGNFPPRFSGRQFPNYSSELNVNALELEDSALYLCASSLEVVVTPNYGYTFGSGTRLTVV.

V gene TRBV9 combines with J gene TRBJ1-2; D is uncertain. The CDR3 length is 15 residues. V was trimmed by 0 bases and J by 2 bases, leaving 11 bases between them. Germline CDR1 reads SGDLS; CDR2 reads YYNGEE. This CDR3 is CASSVVVQANYGYTF. In nucleotides, the CDR3 is TGTGCCAGCAGCGTAGTAGTGCAGGCGAACTATGGCTACACCTTC.

The V call is TRBV11-2, the J call TRBJ2-7; a weak D match, TRBD2 (6 bases). CDR3 size: 14 residues. Germline CDR1 reads SGHAT; CDR2 reads FQNNGV. Between the trimmed V and J ends, which lost 1 base and 4 bases, there was a span of 11 bases. As DNA, the CDR3 is TGTGCCAGCAGCTTAGGTGGAGGGTCATACGAGCAGTACTTC. Protein: CASSLGGGSYEQYF.

This rearrangement joins TRBV7-8 to TRBJ1-3; a weak D match, TRBD1 (5 bases). CDR1 and CDR2 (germline): SGHVS, FQNEAQ. The CDR3 extends over 14 amino acids. Trimming cost V 1 base and J 4 bases, with 8 bases left between them. CDR3 bases: TGTGCCAGCAGCTTAGTGGGGGACGGAAACACCATATATTTT. It translates to CASSLVGDGNTIYF. The entire variable domain, with the rest obtained from reference TRBV7-8 and TRBJ1-3, is as follows: GAGVSQSPRYKVAKRGQDVALRCDPISGHVSLFWYQQALGQGPEFLTYFQNEAQLDKSGLPSDRFFAERPEGSVSTLKIQRTQQEDSAVYLCASSLVGDGNTIYFGEGSWLTVV.

The chain carries TRBV11-2 and TRBJ1-1; possible D gene TRBD1, 5 bases. Germline V gene lookup returns CDR1 SGHAT and CDR2 FQNNGV. The CDR3 covers 15 residues. Trimming stripped 5 bases from V and 7 bases from J, with 20 bases between. The CDR3 loop reads CASSLGGAAGNEAFF. In DNA, the CDR3 is TGTGCCAGCAGCCTAGGTGGGGCAGCAGGCAATGAAGCTTTCTTT. Full variable domain (remainder filled in from reference TRBV11-2 and TRBJ1-1): EAGVAQSPRYKIIEKRQSVAFWCNPISGHATLYWYQQILGQGPKLLIQFQNNGVVDDSQLPKDRFSAERLKGVDSTLKIQPAKLEDSAVYLCASSLGGAAGNEAFFGQGTRLTVV.

Only one count was recorded for this clone. This rearrangement joins TRBV5-4 to TRBJ1-4, with D tentatively TRBD1 (5 bases). The V gene lost 0 bases and the J gene lost 4 bases, with 10 bases spanning the gap. The CDR3 spans 15 residues. Germline loops: CDR1 SGHNT, CDR2 YYREEE (reference sequence). DNA of the CDR3: TGTGCCAGCAGCTTGGCGGGGGGAGGTAATGAAAAACTGTTTTTT. Translated, it gives CASSLAGGGNEKLFF.

This clone showed up just once. The chain employs TRBV19 and TRBJ2-4; D gene unclear. Germline values: CDR1 LNHDA, CDR2 SQIVND (reference sequence). Trimming stripped 3 bases from V and 0 bases from J, with 15 bases between. The CDR3 is 17 residues long. The CDR3 DNA sequence: TGTGCCAGTAGTATCCTAGAGGCCCCGGGAGCCAAAAACATTCAGTACTTC. This sequence encodes CASSILEAPGAKNIQYF.

The rearrangement uses TRBV15 and TRBJ2-4; D might be TRBD1 or TRBD2, each matching 6 bases. This CDR3 comprises 19 residues. V lost 1 base, J lost 0 bases, and 19 bases lay in between. Germline CDR1 LNHNV, CDR2 YYDKDF (reference sequence). The CDR3 nucleotides are TGTGCCACCAGCAGAGTGTACAGGGACTCTTCTCTAGCCAAAAACATTCAGTACTTC. Its translation is CATSRVYRDSSLAKNIQYF.

A few counts support this clone. The chain couples TRBV2 to TRBJ1-5; weak D call: TRBD1 (5 bases). This CDR3 is 15 amino acids long. Germline assignment: CDR1 SNHLY and CDR2 FYNNEI. Trimming removed 3 bases at V and 2 bases at J, with 11 bases between. For the CDR3, the DNA is TGTGCCAGCAGTGAGCGGGGGTATGGCAATCAGCCCCAGCATTTT. Amino acid sequence: CASSERGYGNQPQHF. Full variable domain (missing parts from reference TRBV2 and TRBJ1-5): EPEVTQTPSHQVTQMGQEVILRCVPISNHLYFYWYRQILGQKVEFLVSFYNNEISEKSEIFDDQFSVERPDGSNFTLKIRSTKLEDSAMYFCASSERGYGNQPQHFGDGTRLSIL.

The J gene is TRBJ1-1, the V gene TRBV23-1; D is possibly TRBD1 (5 bases). TRBV23-1 is treated as an ORF (open reading frame) with a function not yet certain. The CDR3 has 20 amino acids. Trimming shortened V by 1 base and J by 1 base, and 25 bases separated the two germline ends. The CDR3 region has the DNA TGCGCCAGCAGTCAATGGGGACCGGTGAGCAGAGCAATGAGGAACACTGAAGCTTTCTTT. Translating it yields CASSQWGPVSRAMRNTEAFF.

The chain carries TRBV27 and TRBJ2-7; D ambiguous. The germline gives CDR1 MNHEY, CDR2 SMNVEV (reference sequence). V was cut by 6 bases and J by 5 bases, with 17 bases left in between. The CDR3 length is 14 residues. The CDR3 DNA reads TGTGCCAGCAGCTTGGATGGTAGTAGGGACGAGCAGTACTTC. It translates to CASSLDGSRDEQYF.

Turning to this clone: The junction shows a germline mismatch at one end, possibly a read error. The chain couples TRBV5-4 to TRBJ2-4, with D tentatively TRBD2 (6 bases). Germline values: CDR1 SGHNT, CDR2 YYREEE (reference sequence). The length of the CDR3 is 13 residues. CDR3 in DNA: TGTGCCAGCAGCTTGCGCGGACTAAGGGTTCAAAACTTC. This translates into CASSLRGLRVQNF.

The J gene is TRBJ2-1, the V gene TRBV2, with 8 bases that match TRBD2. Unmatched junction bases numbered 6, after V lost 5 bases and J lost 6 bases. Germline V gene sequence: CDR1 SNHLY, CDR2 FYNNEI. This CDR3 is 14 amino acids long. CDR3 amino acids: CASSTGGGGNEQFF. The CDR3 DNA is TGTGCCAGCAGTACGGGAGGGGGAGGCAATGAGCAGTTCTTC.